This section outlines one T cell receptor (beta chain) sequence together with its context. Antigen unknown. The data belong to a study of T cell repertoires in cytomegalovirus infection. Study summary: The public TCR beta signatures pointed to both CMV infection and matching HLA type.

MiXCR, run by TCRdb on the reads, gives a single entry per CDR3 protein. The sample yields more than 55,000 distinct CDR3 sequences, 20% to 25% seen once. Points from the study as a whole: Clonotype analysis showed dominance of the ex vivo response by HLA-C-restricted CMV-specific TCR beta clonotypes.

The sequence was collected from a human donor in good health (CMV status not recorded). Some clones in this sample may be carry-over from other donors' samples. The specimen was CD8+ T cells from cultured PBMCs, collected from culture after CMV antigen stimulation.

CDR3 protein: CASSLDAGTGLANTGELFF. CDR3 coding DNA: TGTGCCAGCAGCTTAGATGCTGGGACAGGGCTTGCGAACACCGGGGAGCTGTTTTTT. The chain recombines TRBV7-2 with TRBJ2-2; TRBD1 matches 9 bases. This CDR3 has 19 amino acids. With V trimmed by 1 base and J by 0 bases, 9 bases remained unmatched. Per the germline V gene, CDR1 is SGHTA and CDR2 is FQGNSA.